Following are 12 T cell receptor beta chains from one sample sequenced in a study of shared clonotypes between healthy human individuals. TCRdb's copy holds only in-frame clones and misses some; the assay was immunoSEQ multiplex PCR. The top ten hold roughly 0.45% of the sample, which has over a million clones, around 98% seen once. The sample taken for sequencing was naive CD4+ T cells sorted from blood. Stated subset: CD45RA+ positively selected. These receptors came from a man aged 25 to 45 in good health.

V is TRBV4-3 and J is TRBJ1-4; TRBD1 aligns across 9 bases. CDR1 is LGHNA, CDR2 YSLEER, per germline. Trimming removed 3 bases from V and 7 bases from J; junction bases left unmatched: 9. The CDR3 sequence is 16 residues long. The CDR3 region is CASSQAGTGRGEKLFF. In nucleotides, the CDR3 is TGCGCCAGCAGCCAGGCTGGGACAGGGAGGGGTGAAAAACTGTTTTTT.

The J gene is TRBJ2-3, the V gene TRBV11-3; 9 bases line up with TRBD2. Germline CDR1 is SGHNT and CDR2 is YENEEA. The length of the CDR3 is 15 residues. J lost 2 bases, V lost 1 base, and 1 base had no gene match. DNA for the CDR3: TGTGCCAGCAGCTTAGGGACTAGCGCCACAGATACGCAGTATTTT. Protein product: CASSLGTSATDTQYF.

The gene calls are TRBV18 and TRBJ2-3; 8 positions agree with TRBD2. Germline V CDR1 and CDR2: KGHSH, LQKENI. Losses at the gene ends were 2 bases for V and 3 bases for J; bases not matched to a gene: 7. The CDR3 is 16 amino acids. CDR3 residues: CASSPVLAEGTDTQYF. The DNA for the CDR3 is TGTGCCAGCTCACCAGTACTAGCGGAGGGAACAGATACGCAGTATTTT.

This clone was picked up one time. CDR3 residues: CASVITDTQYF. CDR3 sequence (DNA): TGTGCCAGCGTCATTACAGATACGCAGTATTTT. This chain uses TRBV21-1 with TRBJ2-3; TRBD1, as called in the table, went unchecked against the DNA. TRBV21-1 constitutes a pseudogene. The CDR3 has 11 amino acids.

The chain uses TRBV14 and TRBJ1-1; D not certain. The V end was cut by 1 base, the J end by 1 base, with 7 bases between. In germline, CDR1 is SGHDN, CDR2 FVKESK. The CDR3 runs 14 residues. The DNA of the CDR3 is TGTGCCAGCAGCCAAGTTAGGTGGAACACTGAAGCTTTCTTT. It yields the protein CASSQVRWNTEAFF.

CDR3 in amino acids: CAWSGQGNYGYTF. The CDR3 nucleotides read TGTGCCTGGAGTGGACAGGGGAACTATGGCTACACCTTC. V usage is TRBV30 and J usage is TRBJ1-2, with TRBD1 matching 8 bases. V gave up 1 base and J gave up 2 bases; unmatched junction bases: 0. The CDR3 runs 13 residues. Germline-derived CDR1 and CDR2 are GTSNPN and SVGIG (reference sequence). Supplemented by reference TRBV30 and TRBJ1-2, the full variable domain reads SQTIHQWPATLVQPVGSPLSLECTVEGTSNPNLYWYRQAAGRGLQLLFYSVGIGQISSEVPQNLSASRPQDRQFILSSKKLLLSDSGFYLCAWSGQGNYGYTFGSGTRLTVV.

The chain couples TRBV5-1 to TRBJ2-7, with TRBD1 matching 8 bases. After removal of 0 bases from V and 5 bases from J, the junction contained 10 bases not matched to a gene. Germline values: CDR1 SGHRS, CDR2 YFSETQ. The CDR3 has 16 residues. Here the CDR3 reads CASSLAEGQGTHEQYF. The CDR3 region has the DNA TGCGCCAGCAGCTTGGCCGAAGGACAGGGAACCCACGAGCAGTACTTC.

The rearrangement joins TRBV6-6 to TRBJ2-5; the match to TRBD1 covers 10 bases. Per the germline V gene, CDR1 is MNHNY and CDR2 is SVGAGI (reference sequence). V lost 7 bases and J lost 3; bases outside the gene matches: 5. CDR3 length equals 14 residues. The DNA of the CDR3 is TGTGCCAGCATCAAGGGACAGGGGAAAGAGACCCAGTACTTC. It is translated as CASIKGQGKETQYF.

CDR3 nucleotides: TGTGCCAGCAGTGAATGGGTTGGGGACCTTGAGACCCAGTACTTC. Its translation is CASSEWVGDLETQYF. The chain is built from TRBV25-1 and TRBJ2-5; D could derive from TRBD1 or TRBD2 (5 bases each). Germline loops: CDR1 MGHDK, CDR2 SYGVNS. V lost 1 base, J lost 5 bases, and 14 bases lay in between. The CDR3 is 15 amino acids.

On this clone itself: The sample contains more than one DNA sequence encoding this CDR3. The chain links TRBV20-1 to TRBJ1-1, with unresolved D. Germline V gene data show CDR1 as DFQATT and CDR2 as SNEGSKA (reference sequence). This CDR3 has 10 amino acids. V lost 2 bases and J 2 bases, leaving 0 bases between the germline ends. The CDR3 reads CSARNTEAFF. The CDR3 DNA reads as TGCAGTGCTAGAAACACTGAAGCTTTCTTT.

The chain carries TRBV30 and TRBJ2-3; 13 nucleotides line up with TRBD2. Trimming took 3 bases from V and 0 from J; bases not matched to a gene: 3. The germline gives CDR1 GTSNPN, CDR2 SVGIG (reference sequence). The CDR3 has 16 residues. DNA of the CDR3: TGTGCCTGGAGACTAGCGGGAGGGGGAAGCACAGATACGCAGTATTTT. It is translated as CAWRLAGGGSTDTQYF.

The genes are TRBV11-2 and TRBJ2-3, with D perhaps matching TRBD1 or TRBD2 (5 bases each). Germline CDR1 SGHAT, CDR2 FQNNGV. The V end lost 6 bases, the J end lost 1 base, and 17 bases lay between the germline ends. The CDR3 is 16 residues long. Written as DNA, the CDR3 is TGTGCCAGCAGGAGAAGTGGGGGTTTCGGCACAGATACGCAGTATTTT. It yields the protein CASRRSGGFGTDTQYF. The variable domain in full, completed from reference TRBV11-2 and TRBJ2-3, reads EAGVAQSPRYKIIEKRQSVAFWCNPISGHATLYWYQQILGQGPKLLIQFQNNGVVDDSQLPKDRFSAERLKGVDSTLKIQPAKLEDSAVYLCASRRSGGFGTDTQYFGPGTRLTVL.